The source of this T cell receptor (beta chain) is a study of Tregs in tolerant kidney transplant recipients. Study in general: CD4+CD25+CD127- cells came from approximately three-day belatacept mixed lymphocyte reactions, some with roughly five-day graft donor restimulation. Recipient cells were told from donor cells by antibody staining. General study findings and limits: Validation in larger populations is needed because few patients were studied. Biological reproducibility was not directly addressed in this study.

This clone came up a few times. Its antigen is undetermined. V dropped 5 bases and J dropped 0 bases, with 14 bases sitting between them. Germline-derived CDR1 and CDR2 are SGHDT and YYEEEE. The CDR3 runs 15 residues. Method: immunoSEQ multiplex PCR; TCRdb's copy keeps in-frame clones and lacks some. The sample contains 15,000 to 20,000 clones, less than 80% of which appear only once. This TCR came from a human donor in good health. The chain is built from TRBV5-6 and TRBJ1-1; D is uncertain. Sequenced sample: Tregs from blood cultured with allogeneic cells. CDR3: CASRPQTLLNTEAFF. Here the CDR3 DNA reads TGTGCCAGCAGACCTCAAACCCTTCTGAACACTGAAGCTTTCTTT. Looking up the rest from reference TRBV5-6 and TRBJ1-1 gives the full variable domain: DAGVTQSPTHLIKTRGQQVTLRCSPKSGHDTVSWYQQALGQGPQFIFQYYEEEERQRGNFPDRFSGHQFPNYSSELNVNALLLGDSALYLCASRPQTLLNTEAFFGQGTRLTVV.